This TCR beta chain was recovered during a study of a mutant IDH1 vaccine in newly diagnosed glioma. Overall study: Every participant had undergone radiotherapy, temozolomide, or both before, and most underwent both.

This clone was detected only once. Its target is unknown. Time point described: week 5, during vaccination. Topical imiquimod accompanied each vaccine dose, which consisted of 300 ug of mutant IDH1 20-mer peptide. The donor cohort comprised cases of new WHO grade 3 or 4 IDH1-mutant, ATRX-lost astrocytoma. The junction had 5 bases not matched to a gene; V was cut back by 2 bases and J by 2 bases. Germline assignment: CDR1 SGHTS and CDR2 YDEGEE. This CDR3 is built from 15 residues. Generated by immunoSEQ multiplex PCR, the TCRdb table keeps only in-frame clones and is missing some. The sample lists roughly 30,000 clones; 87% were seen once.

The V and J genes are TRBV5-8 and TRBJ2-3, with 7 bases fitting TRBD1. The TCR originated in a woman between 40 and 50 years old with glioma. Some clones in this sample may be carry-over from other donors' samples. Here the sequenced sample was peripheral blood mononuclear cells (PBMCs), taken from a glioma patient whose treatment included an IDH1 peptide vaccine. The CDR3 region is CASSFADRNTDTQYF. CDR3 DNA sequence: TGTGCCAGCAGCTTCGCGGACAGGAACACAGATACGCAGTATTTT.